Reported below is one T cell receptor (beta chain). The target antigen is unknown. Trimming left V 4 bases short and J 7 bases short, with 8 bases between. The CDR3 has 12 residues. Germline CDR1 reads MNHEY; CDR2 reads SVGAGI. The data were obtained in a study of T cells in Graves' hyperthyroidism and ophthalmopathy. RNA transcripts yielded amplified TCR beta CDR3 regions. First-round RT-PCR with HTBI primers amplified the TCR CDR3 region. TCRdb fed the multiplex PCR reads into MiXCR, producing one record per CDR3 protein. The data contain 400,000 to 550,000 distinct CDR3 sequences, roughly a quarter of them singletons. Ophthalmopathy in the patients scored at least 3 on Clinical Activity Score and at least 4 on NOSPECS grade, lasting under 3 months. A roughly 10 ml volume of fresh peripheral blood provided the PBMCs. Study-level points and caveats: Ophthalmopathy was separated from stable hyperthyroidism by a 13 V-J model. Most thyroid-expanded clonotypes above 0.001 were also found in blood.

The sequencing sample was made of blood. The chain employs TRBV6-5 and TRBJ1-5; a weak D match, TRBD1 (5 bases). This clonotype was sampled from a woman aged 25 to 39 with Graves' ophthalmopathy. CDR3 sequence: CASSSGMQPQHF. For the CDR3, the DNA is TGTGCCAGCAGTTCAGGGATGCAGCCCCAGCATTTT.